Listed below are T cell receptor beta chains from one sample, sequenced in a study of T-cell memory formation after mild COVID-19. Each CDR3 protein gets one entry after TCRdb re-called the 5' RACE reads with MiXCR. This table holds fewer than 150,000 distinct CDR3 sequences, 11% to 15% found once. The sequenced sample consisted of PBMCs or a T cell subset sorted from them (not recorded which). The origin of the receptors is an adult woman who had mild COVID-19 (a few samples of this study predate the infection). Cell type and time point are not known. CDR3s include the opening cysteine and the closing phenylalanine or tryptophan. The order of the fields is V gene, D gene, clone size, J gene, CDR3 protein, CDR3 DNA. D genes are given only for firm matches. A clone size is listed for some rows: how often the clone was seen (once, few, many), or a class if it is expanded.

TRBV5-1	-	many	TRBJ2-1	CASSLAGDAYNEQFF	TGCGCCAGCAGCTTGGCGGGGGACGCTTACAATGAGCAGTTCTTC
TRBV9	TRBD1	-	TRBJ2-7	CASSPWDSSYEQYF	TGTGCCAGCAGCCCCTGGGACAGCTCCTACGAGCAGTACTTC
TRBV5-8	TRBD1	-	TRBJ1-1	CASSSVTGTGVIEAFF	TGTGCCAGCAGCTCCGTGACCGGGACAGGGGTGATTGAAGCTTTCTTT
TRBV7-9	-	few	TRBJ1-1	CASSSRLGGTEAFF	TGTGCCAGCAGCTCCCGCCTCGGGGGTACTGAAGCTTTCTTT
TRBV19	-	-	TRBJ2-1	CASALGGRVGQFF	TGTGCCAGCGCACTAGGGGGTAGAGTAGGGCAGTTCTTC
TRBV4-1	-	-	TRBJ2-5	CASSQSPPLLVETQYF	TGCGCCAGCAGCCAAAGCCCCCCCCTTTTGGTGGAGACCCAGTACTTC
TRBV9	TRBD2	-	TRBJ2-2	CASSVLLAGGPFTGELFF	TGTGCCAGCAGCGTCCTACTAGCGGGAGGGCCGTTCACCGGGGAGCTGTTTTTT
TRBV12-3/TRBV12-4	-	few	TRBJ2-7	CASSLATAREQYF	TGTGCCAGCAGTTTGGCGACAGCCCGCGAGCAGTACTTC
TRBV29-1	TRBD1	few	TRBJ2-5	CSVVDPGQGSGETQYF	TGCAGCGTTGTGGATCCGGGACAGGGGAGCGGGGAGACCCAGTACTTC
TRBV6-5	-	-	TRBJ1-1	CASSYSFGVGAFF	TGTGCCAGCAGTTACTCATTTGGGGTAGGGGCTTTCTTT
TRBV7-6	-	few	TRBJ1-3	CASSSRQTNTIYF	TGTGCCAGCAGCTCCAGACAGACAAACACCATATATTTT
TRBV9	TRBD1	-	TRBJ1-1	CASSRGGGTPNTEAFF	TGTGCCAGCAGCCGAGGGGGCGGGACACCGAACACTGAAGCTTTCTTT
TRBV12-3/TRBV12-4	-	-	TRBJ1-1	CASSLALDTEAFF	TGTGCCAGCAGTTTAGCGCTGGACACTGAAGCTTTCTTT
TRBV18	TRBD1	many	TRBJ2-5	CASTRTGPAETQYF	TGTGCCAGCACCCGGACAGGGCCAGCGGAGACCCAGTACTTC
TRBV10-3	-	-	TRBJ2-5	CAISEPSLGSRETQYF	TGTGCCATCAGCGAGCCTAGCCTGGGGAGTCGAGAGACCCAGTACTTC
TRBV4-3	TRBD1	few	TRBJ1-2	CASSQYRGSLEGYTF	TGCGCCAGCAGCCAATACAGGGGATCACTAGAAGGCTACACCTTC
TRBV20-1	TRBD1	many	TRBJ2-2	CSAYSGGYTGELFF	TGCAGTGCTTACTCAGGGGGTTATACCGGGGAGCTGTTTTTT
TRBV7-2	TRBD1	few	TRBJ2-4	CASSLGDREVSKNIQYF	TGTGCCAGCAGCTTAGGGGACAGGGAAGTATCCAAAAACATTCAGTACTTC
TRBV15	TRBD2	-	TRBJ2-1	CATSRDTPFLTGLALIEQFF	TGTGCCACCAGCAGAGATACCCCATTTTTAACGGGACTAGCCCTTATTGAGCAGTTCTTC
TRBV7-6	-	-	TRBJ2-1	CASSFRQGGRENEQFF	TGTGCCAGCAGCTTCCGACAGGGAGGGAGAGAGAATGAGCAGTTCTTC
TRBV6-5	TRBD2	few	TRBJ2-7	CASRISPSGTYEQYF	TGTGCCAGCAGAATAAGCCCTAGCGGGACCTACGAGCAGTACTTC
TRBV19	TRBD2	few	TRBJ2-7	CACSGLAESEQYF	TGTGCCTGCTCTGGGCTAGCGGAAAGCGAGCAGTACTTC
TRBV7-9	-	-	TRBJ1-2	CASSPTSGGRYYGYTF	TGTGCCAGCAGCCCCACTTCGGGGGGGCGCTACTATGGCTACACCTTC
TRBV5-1	TRBD1	-	TRBJ2-5	CASSSPWDSQETQYF	TGCGCCAGCAGCTCCCCTTGGGACAGCCAAGAGACCCAGTACTTC
TRBV7-6	-	-	TRBJ2-3	CASRKQHSTDTQYF	TGTGCCAGCAGGAAACAGCATAGCACAGATACGCAGTATTTT
TRBV6-2/TRBV6-3	TRBD2	-	TRBJ2-3	CASSPRGSGAYTDTQYF	TGTGCCAGCAGTCCTCGGGGTAGCGGGGCGTACACAGATACGCAGTATTTT
TRBV7-9	-	-	TRBJ2-7	CASSLGGRELYEQYF	TGTGCCAGCAGCTTAGGGGGACGGGAATTATACGAGCAGTACTTC
TRBV12-3/TRBV12-4	-	few	TRBJ1-5	CASSPIDGSQPQHF	TGTGCCAGCAGTCCAATCGATGGAAGTCAGCCCCAGCATTTT
TRBV29-1	-	few	TRBJ2-2	CSVSGTLKPNTGELFF	TGCAGCGTCTCCGGGACACTAAAACCGAACACCGGGGAGCTGTTTTTT
TRBV24-1	-	-	TRBJ2-5	CATSEGNWGETQYF	TGTGCCACCAGTGAAGGAAATTGGGGGGAGACCCAGTACTTC
TRBV7-6	TRBD2	-	TRBJ2-3	CASSLGILAGATDTQYF	TGTGCCAGCAGCTTAGGAATCCTAGCGGGGGCCACAGATACGCAGTATTTT
TRBV4-1	-	many	TRBJ2-7	CASSQDRSTYEQYF	TGCGCCAGCAGCCAAGATAGGTCGACCTACGAGCAGTACTTC
TRBV19	-	-	TRBJ1-3	CASSTLGGNTIYF	TGTGCCAGTAGTACCCTCGGTGGAAACACCATATATTTT
TRBV12-3/TRBV12-4	-	many	TRBJ1-2	CASSLLMDYGYTF	TGTGCCAGCAGTTTACTCATGGACTATGGCTACACCTTC
TRBV2	TRBD1	-	TRBJ2-1	CASKTGFTYNEQFF	TGTGCCAGCAAGACAGGGTTTACCTACAATGAGCAGTTCTTC
TRBV27	-	few	TRBJ1-5	CASSLQGSNQPQHF	TGTGCCAGCAGCTTACAGGGAAGCAATCAGCCCCAGCATTTT
TRBV9	TRBD2	-	TRBJ2-7	CASSVGTSGGAYEQYF	TGTGCCAGCAGCGTAGGAACTAGCGGGGGGGCGTACGAGCAGTACTTC
TRBV4-1	-	-	TRBJ2-7	CASSQAGDSPYEQYF	TGCGCCAGCAGCCAAGCGGGAGACTCCCCCTACGAGCAGTACTTC
TRBV6-6	-	many	TRBJ2-3	CASSHRESDTQYF	TGTGCCAGCAGTCACCGGGAGTCAGATACGCAGTATTTT
TRBV20-1	TRBD2	-	TRBJ2-1	CSARGLAHTYNEQFF	TGCAGTGCTAGAGGACTAGCCCACACTTACAATGAGCAGTTCTTC
TRBV3-2	-	few	TRBJ2-2	CASSQFGTGELFF	TGTGCCAGCAGCCAATTCGGCACCGGGGAGCTGTTTTTT
TRBV5-1	TRBD1	-	TRBJ1-5	CASSEGQGGNQPQHF	TGCGCCAGCAGCGAGGGACAGGGAGGTAATCAGCCCCAGCATTTT
TRBV25-1	-	few	TRBJ2-7	CASSSGDITYEQYF	TGTGCCAGCAGCTCTGGGGACATAACCTACGAGCAGTACTTC
TRBV2	-	few	TRBJ2-7	CASSEGGRVYEQYF	TGTGCCAGCAGTGAAGGTGGGAGAGTCTACGAGCAGTACTTC
TRBV29-1	-	many	TRBJ2-7	CSARQESSEQYF	TGCAGCGCCCGACAGGAGAGCTCCGAGCAGTACTTC